One sample yielded the 7 T cell receptor beta chains listed below, sequenced in a study of T cell repertoires in cytomegalovirus infection. TCRdb analysed the reads with MiXCR anew, one entry per CDR3 protein. This table has hundreds of thousands of distinct CDR3 sequences, around 32% appearing once. These receptors have no known antigen. The sample was cultured PBMCs, taken from culture after CMV antigen stimulation. The receptors were gathered from a human donor in good health (CMV status not recorded). Some clones in this sample may be carry-over from other donors' samples.

The chain carries TRBV6-5 and TRBJ2-3, with TRBD2 matching over 12 bases. The CDR3 runs 16 residues. Germline loops: CDR1 MNHEY, CDR2 SVGAGI. The V and J ends lost 8 bases and 6 bases, in that order; junction bases with no gene match: 12. The CDR3 spells CASAPWTSGVRDTQYF. The CDR3 bases are TGTGCCAGCGCTCCTTGGACTAGCGGGGTTAGGGATACGCAGTATTTT.

This chain uses TRBV7-9 with TRBJ2-3; 7 nucleotides agree with TRBD1. Trimming at V came to 5 bases and at J to 3 bases, leaving 14 bases not matched to a gene. The CDR3 loop spans 17 amino acids. The germline V gene encodes CDR1 SEHNR and CDR2 FQNEAQ (reference sequence). Here the CDR3 reads CASSTRGGRLGTDTQYF. In DNA, the CDR3 is TGTGCCAGCAGCACCCGAGGGGGCCGGTTGGGTACAGATACGCAGTATTTT.

The V gene is TRBV12-3 or TRBV12-4, the J gene TRBJ1-3; the D is unclear. Trimming left V 7 bases short and J 4 bases short, with 20 bases between. This CDR3 is 16 amino acids long. In DNA, the CDR3 is TGTGCCAGCACCCCCGGCCGGGGAGAGGCCGGAAACACCATATATTTT. Residues: CASTPGRGEAGNTIYF.

V is TRBV6-1 and J is TRBJ2-1; D not certain. Germline V gene sequence: CDR1 MNHNS, CDR2 SASEGT. Trimming cost V 7 bases and J 0 bases, with 13 bases left between them. There are 15 residues in the CDR3. CDR3 region: CASIETPSSYNEQFF. CDR3 sequence (DNA): TGTGCCAGCATCGAGACACCAAGCTCCTACAATGAGCAGTTCTTC.

This clonotype was counted only a few times. This CDR3 reads CASSEGYTEAFF. The CDR3 DNA is TGTGCCAGCTCGGAGGGCTACACTGAAGCTTTCTTT. The J gene is TRBJ1-1, the V gene TRBV19, with no clear D. Trimming removed 9 bases from V and 3 bases from J, with 11 bases in between. Germline V gene data show CDR1 as LNHDA and CDR2 as SQIVND (reference sequence). CDR3 size: 12 residues. Based on the CDR3 plus reference TRBV19 and TRBJ1-1, the full variable domain is DGGITQSPKYLFRKEGQNVTLSCEQNLNHDAMYWYRQDPGQGLRLIYYSQIVNDFQKGDIAEGYSVSREKKESFPLTVTSAQKNPTAFYLCASSEGYTEAFFGQGTRLTVV.

The chain recombines TRBV19 with TRBJ2-2; D unclear. Germline V gives CDR1 LNHDA, CDR2 SQIVND (reference sequence). The CDR3 contains 15 residues. V lost 3 bases to trimming and J lost 0 bases, with 8 bases between them. The CDR3 region is CASSIGDANTGELFF. In DNA, the CDR3 is TGTGCCAGTAGTATCGGCGACGCGAACACCGGGGAGCTGTTTTTT.

This clonotype was counted only a few times. The chain joins TRBV6-2 or TRBV6-3 to TRBJ2-5; no clear D. In germline, CDR1 is MNHEY, CDR2 SVGEGT. Trimming pared 5 bases from V and 4 bases from J, leaving 14 bases between. This CDR3 contains 14 residues. The CDR3: CASSRPGWRETQYF. Written as DNA, the CDR3 is TGTGCCAGCAGTCGCCCCGGGTGGAGAGAGACCCAGTACTTC.